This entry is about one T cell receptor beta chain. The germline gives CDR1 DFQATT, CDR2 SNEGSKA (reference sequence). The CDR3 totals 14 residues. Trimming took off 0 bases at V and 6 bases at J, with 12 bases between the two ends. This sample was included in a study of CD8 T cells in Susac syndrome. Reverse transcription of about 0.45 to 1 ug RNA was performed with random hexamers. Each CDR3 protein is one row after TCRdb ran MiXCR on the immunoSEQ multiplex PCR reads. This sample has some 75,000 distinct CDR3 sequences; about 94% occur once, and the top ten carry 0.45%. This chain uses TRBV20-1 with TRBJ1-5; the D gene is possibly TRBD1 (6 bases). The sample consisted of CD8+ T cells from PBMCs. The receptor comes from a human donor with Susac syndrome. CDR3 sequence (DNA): TGCAGTGCTAGAGATCGAACAGGGTCTCAGCCCCAGCATTTT. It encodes CSARDRTGSQPQHF.